This entry lists 20 T cell receptor beta chains sequenced from one sample in a study of control samples from healthy donors and cancer patients. Sequencing used immunoSEQ multiplex PCR; TCRdb keeps in-frame clones, though not all of them. Found here are approximately 82,000 clones, 80% to 95% of them singletons; the top ten hold roughly 1.3%. Sequenced: PBMCs. These receptors all stem from a woman in her forties with lung cancer.

This clone has just one count. This chain connects TRBV30 to TRBJ1-4; 12 nucleotides agree with TRBD1. V trimming: 7 bases; J trimming: 8 bases; junction bases outside the gene matches: 5. Germline assignment: CDR1 GTSNPN and CDR2 SVGIG (reference sequence). The CDR3 spans 13 residues. CDR3 bases: TGTGCCTATTGGGACAGGGGGCGAGAAAAACTGTTTTTT. It is translated as CAYWDRGREKLFF.

This chain uses TRBV20-1 with TRBJ1-2; D is possibly TRBD1 (5 bases). V dropped 3 bases and J dropped 12 bases, with 14 bases sitting between them. The V gene's germline CDR1 is DFQATT and CDR2 SNEGSKA (reference sequence). The CDR3 has 11 amino acids. CDR3 protein: CSASQPGRHTF. CDR3 nucleotide sequence: TGCAGTGCTAGTCAGCCAGGGCGGCACACCTTC.

The chain combines TRBV12-3 or TRBV12-4 with TRBJ2-7; D possibly matches TRBD1 or TRBD2 (5 bases each). This CDR3 is 13 amino acids long. The germline V and J ends were trimmed by 6 bases and 0 bases, with 9 bases remaining between them. CDR3 sequence: CASRRGPSYEQYF. The CDR3, as DNA: TGTGCCAGCAGGAGGGGCCCCTCCTACGAGCAGTACTTC.

This clone was observed once. The chain has TRBV6-6 and TRBJ1-1; D is perhaps TRBD1 (5 bases). Germline V gene lookup returns CDR1 MNHNY and CDR2 SVGAGI (reference sequence). Trimming removed 0 bases at V and 5 bases at J, with 13 bases between. This CDR3 comprises 15 residues. CDR3 sequence: CASSYSSSTGTEAFF. The CDR3 DNA reads as TGTGCCAGCAGTTACTCGTCGTCTACAGGAACTGAAGCTTTCTTT.

The V gene is TRBV23-1, the J gene TRBJ1-1, with no clear D. TRBV23-1 is an ORF; its function is uncertain. Trimming left V 0 bases short and J 10 bases short, with 24 bases between. The CDR3 is 17 residues long. CDR3 region: CASSQSRWRTSFPGAFF. Written as DNA, the CDR3 is TGCGCCAGCAGTCAATCCCGTTGGCGGACCTCTTTTCCGGGAGCTTTCTTT.

This chain links TRBV3-1 (or the pseudogene TRBV3-2) with TRBJ1-1; D is unresolved. The CDR3 consists of 13 residues. Deletions cut 5 bases from V and 3 bases from J, with 10 bases between. Germline CDR1 reads LGHDT; CDR2 reads YNNKEL (reference sequence). CDR3 bases: TGTGCCAGCAGCAGTAACCAGGACACTGAAGCTTTCTTT. It is translated as CASSSNQDTEAFF.

The chain employs TRBV29-1 and TRBJ1-5; D is unresolved. This CDR3 contains 13 residues. Per germline, CDR1 SQVTM and CDR2 ANQGSEA. Deletions cut 3 bases from V and 1 base from J, with 7 bases between. Here the CDR3 reads CSVDVGSNQPQHF. CDR3 sequence (DNA): TGCAGCGTTGATGTGGGGAGCAATCAGCCCCAGCATTTT.

The chain employs TRBV27 and TRBJ1-2, with 8 bases matching TRBD1. CDR3 length: 15 residues. Trimming cost V 6 bases and J 2 bases; bases outside gene matches: 8. Germline CDR1 MNHEY, CDR2 SMNVEV (reference sequence). CDR3 coding DNA: TGTGCCAGCAGCCCCTTCGACAGGGGAAACTATGGCTACACCTTC. It encodes CASSPFDRGNYGYTF.

The chain combines TRBV27 with TRBJ1-4, with 7 bases aligning to TRBD1. This CDR3 has 13 residues. Per the germline V gene, CDR1 is MNHEY and CDR2 is SMNVEV (reference sequence). J gave up 5 bases and V 6 bases, and 3 bases lay outside the gene matches. The CDR3 protein is CASRGQLNEKLFF. CDR3 bases: TGTGCCAGCAGGGGACAGCTAAATGAAAAACTGTTTTTT.

DNA for the CDR3: TGCGCCAGCAGACCAATTGCGAACACCGGGGAGCTGTTTTTT. This sequence encodes CASRPIANTGELFF. The chain has TRBV5-1 and TRBJ2-2; D unclear. Trimming cost V 5 bases and J 0 bases, with 8 bases left between them. The germline V gene encodes CDR1 SGHRS and CDR2 YFSETQ. This CDR3 is built from 14 residues.

The V call is TRBV10-3, the J call TRBJ1-5; 8 nucleotides match TRBD1. The CDR3 is 16 residues long. The V segment lost 6 bases and the J segment 4 bases; nucleotides outside the gene matches: 11. Germline V lookup: CDR1 ENHRY, CDR2 SYGVKD. The CDR3 region has the DNA TGTGCCATCAGCTCCCGGGACAGGAGCGATAATCAGCCCCAGCATTTT. Translating gives CAISSRDRSDNQPQHF.

The V call is TRBV18, the J call TRBJ2-7, with 10 bases identical to TRBD2. Germline V CDR1 and CDR2: KGHSH, LQKENI. V shed 3 bases, J shed 0 bases, and the junction held 2 bases outside the gene matches. The CDR3 is 15 residues long. The CDR3 coding sequence is TGTGCCAGCTCACCGCTAGCGGGGGTCTCCTACGAGCAGTACTTC. Translation: CASSPLAGVSYEQYF.

The chain joins TRBV25-1 to TRBJ1-2; D remains unclear. Germline lookup yields CDR1 MGHDK and CDR2 SYGVNS. The CDR3 is made up of 12 amino acids. Trimming stripped 3 bases from V and 4 bases from J, with 6 bases between. This chain's CDR3 is CASSDSSYGYTF. The CDR3, as DNA: TGTGCCAGCAGTGACAGCTCCTATGGCTACACCTTC.

The rearrangement uses TRBV6-1 and TRBJ2-5, with 7 bases identical to TRBD1. The CDR3 length is 17 residues. Germline V gene data show CDR1 as MNHNS and CDR2 as SASEGT. Trimming took 4 bases from V and 0 from J; bases not matched to a gene: 11. The CDR3 region is CASSAPPGRGYQETQYF. In DNA, the CDR3 is TGTGCCAGCAGTGCCCCCCCTGGCAGGGGGTACCAAGAGACCCAGTACTTC.

The chain combines TRBV21-1 with TRBJ1-3; the D call in the table, TRBD1, was not verified against the DNA. TRBV21-1 is noted as a pseudogene. The CDR3 runs to 12 residues. The CDR3, as DNA: TGTGCCAGCAGCAAAGAGGGGAACACCATATATTTT. This sequence encodes CASSKEGNTIYF.

The V and J genes are TRBV6-5 and TRBJ2-3, with 9 nucleotides matching TRBD2. The CDR3 extends over 14 amino acids. Germline assignment: CDR1 MNHEY and CDR2 SVGAGI. With 6 bases clipped from V and 4 bases from J, the junction kept 5 bases outside the gene matches. The CDR3 nucleotides are TGTGCCAGCAGCCTCGGGACTAGCCCAGATACGCAGTATTTT. This gives the protein CASSLGTSPDTQYF.

CDR3 sequence reads: CASSSTVTKVNTEAFF. Written as DNA, the CDR3 is TGTGCCAGCAGCTCGACAGTGACTAAAGTGAACACTGAAGCTTTCTTT. This chain uses TRBV7-9 with TRBJ1-1; perhaps TRBD1 as D (5 bases). CDR3 length: 16 amino acids. CDR1 and CDR2 (germline): SEHNR, FQNEAQ (reference sequence). V lost 4 bases and J lost 0, with 15 bases in between.

The chain links TRBV11-3 to TRBJ2-5; TRBD1 is a possible D gene (5 bases). Trimming shortened V by 2 bases and J by 1 base, and 14 bases separated the two germline ends. This CDR3 region has 16 residues. Germline values: CDR1 SGHNT, CDR2 YENEEA. CDR3 sequence (DNA): TGTGCCAGCAGCTTAAGGGTTTCCAGGGCCCAAGAGACCCAGTACTTC. This gives the protein CASSLRVSRAQETQYF.

The V and J genes are TRBV4-2 and TRBJ2-3; TRBD1 agrees at 9 bases. V lost 2 bases, J lost 0 bases, and 3 bases stayed unmatched. Germline loops: CDR1 LGHNA, CDR2 YNFKEQ. CDR3 length equals 16 residues. The DNA of the CDR3 is TGTGCCAGCAGCCAAAAAGGGACAGGGAGCACAGATACGCAGTATTTT. It is translated as CASSQKGTGSTDTQYF.

This clone was found once. The gene calls are TRBV12-3 or TRBV12-4 and TRBJ1-2; 7 nucleotides align to TRBD1. The ends lost 6 bases at V and 7 bases at J; junction bases unmatched: 8. The CDR3 runs 13 residues. The CDR3 DNA reads TGTGCCAGCAGACTAAGACAGGGTTCTGGCTACACCTTC. This codes for CASRLRQGSGYTF.